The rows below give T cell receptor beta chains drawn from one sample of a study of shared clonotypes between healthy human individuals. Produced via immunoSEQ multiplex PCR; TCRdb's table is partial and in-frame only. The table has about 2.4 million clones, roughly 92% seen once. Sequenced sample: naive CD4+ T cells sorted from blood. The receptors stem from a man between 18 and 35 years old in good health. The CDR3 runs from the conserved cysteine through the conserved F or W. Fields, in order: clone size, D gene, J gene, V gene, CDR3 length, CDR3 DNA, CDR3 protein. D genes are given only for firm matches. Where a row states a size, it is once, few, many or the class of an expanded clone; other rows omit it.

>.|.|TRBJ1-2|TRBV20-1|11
TGCAGTGCCCCTCCGAACTATGGCTACACCTTC
CSAPPNYGYTF
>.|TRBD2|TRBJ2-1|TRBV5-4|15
TGTGCCAGCAGCTTGATGGCGGGGGGGCCCCATGAGCAGTTCTTC
CASSLMAGGPHEQFF
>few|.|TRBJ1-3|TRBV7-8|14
TGTGCCAGCAGCTTAGGCAGGGAGATAAACACCATATATTTT
CASSLGREINTIYF
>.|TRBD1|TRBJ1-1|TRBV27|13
TGTGCCAGCAGTTTAGGGACAGGGGGGACGGCTTTCTTT
CASSLGTGGTAFF
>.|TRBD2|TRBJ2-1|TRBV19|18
TGTGCCAGTAGTATTCAACTATTCACTAGCGGGAGGCACAATGAGCAGTTCTTC
CASSIQLFTSGRHNEQFF
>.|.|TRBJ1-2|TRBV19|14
TGTGCCAGTAGACAGAGGGGACGGGTCTATGGCTACACCTTC
CASRQRGRVYGYTF
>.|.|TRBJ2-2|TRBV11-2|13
TGTGCCAGCAGCTTAGATCGGTCCGGGGAGCTGTTTTTT
CASSLDRSGELFF
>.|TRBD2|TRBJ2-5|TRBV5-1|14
TGCGCCAGCAGCGCGGGGGGGCCCGGAGAGACCCAGTACTTC
CASSAGGPGETQYF
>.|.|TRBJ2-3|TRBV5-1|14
TGCGCCAGCAGCGTCTCAAGGAGGACAGATACGCAGTATTTT
CASSVSRRTDTQYF
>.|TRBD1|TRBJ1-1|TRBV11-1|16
TGTGCCAGCAGCTCCCAATTTGGACAGGCTAAATTTGAAGCTTTCTTT
CASSSQFGQAKFEAFF
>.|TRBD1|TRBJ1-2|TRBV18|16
TGTGCCAGCTCACTCAACAGGGGAAGTAGTATTGATGGCTACACCTTC
CASSLNRGSSIDGYTF
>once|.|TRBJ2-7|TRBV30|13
TGTGCCTGGAGTGTTCAGGGCGCTTACGAGCAGTACTTC
CAWSVQGAYEQYF
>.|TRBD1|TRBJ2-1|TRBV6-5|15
TGTGCCAGCAGTTACTCTCCAGCCAGGGGGAATGAGCAGTTCTTC
CASSYSPARGNEQFF
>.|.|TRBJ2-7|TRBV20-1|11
TGCAGTGCTCTAACGGATTACGAGCAGTACTTC
CSALTDYEQYF
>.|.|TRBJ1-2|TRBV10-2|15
TGCGCCAGCAGTCGCAGCCAGGGGCAGTTTTATGGCTACACCTTC
CASSRSQGQFYGYTF
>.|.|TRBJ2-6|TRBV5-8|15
TGTGCCAGCAGCTTGGTGGGGTCTGGGGCCAACGTCCTGACTTTC
CASSLVGSGANVLTF
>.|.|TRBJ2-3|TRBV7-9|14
TGTGCCAGCAGCTTACGTCCAGTTCTGGATACGCAGTATTTT
CASSLRPVLDTQYF
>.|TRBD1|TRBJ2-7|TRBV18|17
TGTGCCAGCTCACCACCAGGAGTGGGGACAGGAGGTCTCGAGCAGTACTTC
CASSPPGVGTGGLEQYF
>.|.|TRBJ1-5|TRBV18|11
TGTGCCAGCTCACCGGGGACCTCCCAGCATTTT
CASSPGTSQHF
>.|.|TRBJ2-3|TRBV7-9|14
TGTGCCAGCAGCTCCGGGCTTGGGACAGATACGCAGTATTTT
CASSSGLGTDTQYF
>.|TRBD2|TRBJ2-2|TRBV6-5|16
TGTGCCAGCAGTTACTTTAGCGGGGCGAACACCGGGGAGCTGTTTTTT
CASSYFSGANTGELFF
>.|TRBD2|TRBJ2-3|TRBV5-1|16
TGCGCCAGCAGCTGGGCCCCTCTGACTAGCGCGGATACGCAGTATTTT
CASSWAPLTSADTQYF